The present TCR beta chain was sequenced within a study of human T cells and chemical hapten exposure. This clonotype has a count of ten or more. The antigen remains undetermined. Described time point: patch test 2, 6 weeks after DPC sensitization. Treatment in this sample: therapeutic diphenylcyclopropenone sensitization with weekly scalp DPC. TCRdb called the RACE reads again in MiXCR, with one record for every CDR3 protein. The top ten clones hold approximately 2.8% of a sample with approximately 110,000 distinct CDR3 sequences, 9.2% of them seen once. Regarding the study as a whole: Expanded TCRs were compared with controls, and the expanded TCRs formed significantly more large CDR3 similarity clusters.

Sample: whole blood, taken in connection with sensitization to the hapten diphenylcyclopropenone (DPC). The TCR was taken from a woman in her 40s with alopecia areata. Some clones in this sample may be carry-over from other donors' samples.

Here the CDR3 DNA reads TGTGCCAGCAGTTGGGGAAATCAGCCCCAGCATTTT. Translation gives CASSWGNQPQHF. The chain combines TRBV12-3 or TRBV12-4 with TRBJ1-5; unclear D gene. The CDR3 is made up of 12 amino acids. V lost 4 bases and J 4 bases, leaving 5 bases between the germline ends.